This TCR beta chain was recovered during a study of metastatic and nonmetastatic thyroid tumors. TCRdb re-processed the PCR reads through MiXCR. In the table there are some 15,000 clones, around 33% of which are singletons. CDR3 length: 13 residues. Germline CDR1 reads SGHDT; CDR2 reads YYEEEE. In its sample, this clone was seen many times. This may come from a read error, since a much larger clone is one base off. In the same sample, other DNA sequences code for this CDR3. No patient had received any treatment before thyroid surgery. The chain employs TRBV5-6 and TRBJ1-2; the D gene is possibly TRBD1 (6 bases). This clonotype was sampled from a male donor with papillary thyroid cancer or a benign thyroid nodule (not recorded which). Some clones in this sample may be carry-over from other donors' samples. The sequencing sample was made of tumor tissue. The CDR3 DNA is TGCGCCAGCAGCTTGTGGGGGGCCGGTGGCTACACCTTC. It specifies CASSLWGAGGYTF. The full variable domain, with the rest looked up from reference TRBV5-6 and TRBJ1-2, is DAGVTQSPTHLIKTRGQQVTLRCSPKSGHDTVSWYQQALGQGPQFIFQYYEEEERQRGNFPDRFSGHQFPNYSSELNVNALLLGDSALYLCASSLWGAGGYTFGSGTRLTVV.